What follows are 23 T cell receptor beta chains derived from one specimen sequenced in a study of T cells in Graves' hyperthyroidism and ophthalmopathy. RNA transcripts were the template for amplifying TCR beta CDR3 regions. During a first-round RT-PCR of the TCR CDR3, the HTBI primer set was used. From the multiplex PCR reads, TCRdb called clonotypes with MiXCR, one entry per CDR3 protein. The sample shows over 150,000 distinct CDR3 sequences, roughly a sixth of them seen only once. Sequencing used blood. The receptors stem from a woman between 45 and 60 years old with Graves' hyperthyroidism.

V and J are TRBV12-3 or TRBV12-4 and TRBJ1-5; D gene unclear. CDR3 length equals 15 residues. V was cut by 4 bases and J by 0 bases, with 10 bases left in between. CDR3: CASSSLGGSNQPQHF. The CDR3 DNA reads as TGTGCCAGCAGTTCCCTGGGTGGTAGCAATCAGCCCCAGCATTTT.

This clonotype has at least ten counts. This chain connects TRBV7-3 to TRBJ2-5; 9 positions match TRBD2. CDR3 size: 15 residues. With 5 bases clipped from V and 7 bases from J, the junction kept 11 bases outside the gene matches. Germline CDR1 reads SGHTA; CDR2 reads FQGTGA. CDR3 nucleotides: TGTGCCAGCAGCCCCAGACTAGCGGAAGGGGGGACCCAGTACTTC. Its translation is CASSPRLAEGGTQYF. Filled out from reference TRBV7-3 and TRBJ2-5, the complete variable domain reads GAGVSQTPSNKVTEKGKYVELRCDPISGHTALYWYRQSLGQGPEFLIYFQGTGAADDSGLPNDRFFAVRPEGSVSTLKIQRTERGDSAVYLCASSPRLAEGGTQYFGPGTRLLVL.

This clonotype appeared many times. This chain joins TRBV7-2 and TRBJ2-7; no firm D call. CDR3 length: 12 residues. Germline loops: CDR1 SGHTA, CDR2 FQGNSA. Deletions cut 5 bases from V and 6 bases from J, with 11 bases between. CDR3 DNA sequence: TGTGCCAGCAGCCCCTCAGTGGGCGAGCAGTACTTC. This translates into CASSPSVGEQYF.

This clonotype was recorded at least ten times. This chain connects TRBV10-3 to TRBJ1-5; D might be TRBD1 (6 bases). The CDR3 contains 13 residues. The germline V gene has CDR1 ENHRY and CDR2 SYGVKD. V lost 3 bases, J lost 4 bases, and 7 bases lay in between. As DNA, the CDR3 is TGTGCCATCAGTGATACAGGGAATCAGCCCCAGCATTTT. This codes for CAISDTGNQPQHF.

In its sample, this clonotype was seen many times. This chain joins TRBV12-3 or TRBV12-4 and TRBJ2-7; D is uncertain. V dropped 3 bases and J dropped 6 bases, with 6 bases sitting between them. The CDR3 covers 11 residues. Written as DNA, the CDR3 is TGTGCCAGCAGTTTTAGGTCCGAGCAGTACTTC. Translating gives CASSFRSEQYF.

This clonotype was seen ten or more times. V gene TRBV5-6 combines with J gene TRBJ2-1; D ambiguous. CDR1 SGHDT and CDR2 YYEEEE come from the germline V gene. Trimming removed 0 bases from V and 5 bases from J, with 6 bases in between. The CDR3 has 13 residues. This chain's CDR3 is CASSLVLHNEQFF. Written as DNA, the CDR3 is TGTGCCAGCAGCTTGGTACTCCACAATGAGCAGTTCTTC.

With respect to this clonotype: Possible read error: a much larger clone is one base away. This chain connects TRBV18 to TRBJ2-1, with TRBD2 as a possible D gene (6 bases). The CDR3 totals 16 residues. Trimming pared 3 bases from V and 4 bases from J, leaving 16 bases between. Germline V CDR1 and CDR2: KGHSH, LQKENI. The chain's CDR3 is CASSPPSLARYNEQFF. The CDR3 DNA is TGTGCCAGCTCACCCCCGTCCCTAGCGAGATACAATGAGCAGTTCTTC.

This clonotype was counted between two and nine times. This chain links TRBV19 with TRBJ2-5; TRBD2 is a possible D gene (6 bases). Germline V gene sequence: CDR1 LNHDA, CDR2 SQIVND (reference sequence). V dropped 3 bases and J dropped 0 bases, with 11 bases sitting between them. The CDR3 runs 15 residues. CDR3 in DNA: TGTGCCAGTAGTATTGGCGGGACCGACCAAGAGACCCAGTACTTC. Translating gives CASSIGGTDQETQYF.

This clonotype was seen a handful of times. The J gene is TRBJ2-6, the V gene TRBV6-4, with D tentatively TRBD1 (6 bases). Germline V gives CDR1 MRHNA, CDR2 SNTAGT. Between the trimmed V and J ends, which lost 0 bases and 0 bases, there was a span of 6 bases. The CDR3 contains 16 residues. The CDR3 nucleotides are TGTGCCAGCAGTGACTCGGACAGCTCTGGGGCCAACGTCCTGACTTTC. Protein product: CASSDSDSSGANVLTF.

As concerns this clonotype: At one boundary the junction diverges from the germline segment, which might be a read error. The J gene is TRBJ1-5, the V gene TRBV15; no firm D call. This CDR3 has 16 residues. Germline-derived CDR1 and CDR2 are LNHNV and YYDKDF (reference sequence). In DNA form, the CDR3 reads TGTGCCACCAGCAGAGTCAAGACGGATTCCACGCAGCCCCGGCATTTT. It is translated as CATSRVKTDSTQPRHF.

V usage is TRBV11-1 and J usage is TRBJ2-3; D unresolved. Trimming removed 4 bases from V and 3 bases from J, with 17 bases in between. This CDR3 comprises 16 residues. Germline values: CDR1 SGHAT, CDR2 FQDESV (reference sequence). In nucleotides, the CDR3 is TGTGCCAGCAGCTCTGAACGGACCTCACTAACAGATACGCAGTATTTT. Encoded protein: CASSSERTSLTDTQYF.

This clonotype was detected many times. In DNA, the CDR3 is TGTGCCAGCAGCAGGCTAGGGGAGCAGGACTACGAGCAGTACTTC. It yields the protein CASSRLGEQDYEQYF. This chain links TRBV12-3 or TRBV12-4 with TRBJ2-7, with D possibly being TRBD1 or TRBD2 (5 bases each). The CDR3 runs 15 residues. V was shortened by 6 bases and J by 3 bases, with 18 bases between the two germline ends.

Many counts were recorded for this clonotype. The rearrangement joins TRBV27 to TRBJ2-1; a weak D match, TRBD1 (6 bases). From germline, CDR1 is MNHEY and CDR2 SMNVEV (reference sequence). The CDR3 is 14 amino acids. The V end was cut by 4 bases, the J end by 8 bases, with 15 bases between. CDR3 nucleotides: TGTGCCAGCAGTTCACAGGGCACTTTCGATGAGCAGTTCTTC. This codes for CASSSQGTFDEQFF.

This clonotype has at least ten counts. V is TRBV19 and J is TRBJ1-5; D call uncertain. V was trimmed by 6 bases and J by 2 bases, leaving 11 bases between them. The CDR3 is made up of 14 amino acids. Germline V gene data show CDR1 as LNHDA and CDR2 as SQIVND (reference sequence). The CDR3 reads CASSTIGGNQPQHF. The CDR3 DNA follows: TGTGCCAGTAGCACTATCGGAGGCAATCAGCCCCAGCATTTT.

This clonotype has at least ten counts. The chain employs TRBV11-3 and TRBJ2-1, with D possibly matching TRBD1 (6 bases). CDR1 is SGHNT, CDR2 YENEEA, per germline. The CDR3 sequence is 14 residues long. V dropped 1 base and J dropped 5 bases, with 9 bases sitting between them. The CDR3: CASSLVGQNNEQFF. CDR3 DNA sequence: TGTGCCAGCAGCTTAGTCGGACAGAACAATGAGCAGTTCTTC.

The gene calls are TRBV5-6 and TRBJ1-1; perhaps TRBD1 as D (5 bases). Trimming shortened V by 1 base and J by 3 bases, and 13 bases separated the two germline ends. This CDR3 contains 15 residues. From germline, CDR1 is SGHDT and CDR2 YYEEEE. The CDR3 here is CASSLNRGWDTEAFF. CDR3 in DNA: TGTGCCAGCAGCTTGAATAGGGGCTGGGACACTGAAGCTTTCTTT.

In DNA form, the CDR3 reads TGTGCCAGCAGCTACACAGGGTATAACACCGGGGAGCTGTTTTTT. Translating gives CASSYTGYNTGELFF. The chain employs TRBV7-2 and TRBJ2-2; possibly TRBD1 for D (6 bases). The CDR3 totals 15 residues. Germline loops: CDR1 SGHTA, CDR2 FQGNSA. With 4 bases removed from V and 2 bases from J, the gap between germline ends came to 11 bases.

This clonotype was seen ten or more times. The rearrangement uses TRBV12-3 or TRBV12-4 and TRBJ1-4; 7 bases are shared with TRBD1. The CDR3 has 15 residues. V lost 7 bases and J lost 8; bases outside the gene matches: 13. The CDR3 here is CASTIGDRDVEKLFF. For the CDR3, the DNA is TGTGCCAGCACTATAGGTGACAGGGATGTGGAAAAACTGTTTTTT.

This clonotype was seen at least ten times. The chain is built from TRBV28 and TRBJ2-6; unclear D gene. V was clipped by 3 bases and J by 0 bases, with 9 bases between them. This CDR3 region has 16 residues. Looked up from germline, CDR1 is MDHEN and CDR2 is SYDVKM. CDR3 DNA sequence: TGTGCCAGCAGTTTTGGTACCTCCTCTGGGGCCAACGTCCTGACTTTC. The encoded protein is CASSFGTSSGANVLTF.

In this sample, this clonotype turned up a few times. This chain links TRBV19 with TRBJ2-7; 7 bases line up with TRBD2. Unmatched junction bases numbered 9, after V lost 6 bases and J lost 1 base. Germline CDR1 and CDR2: LNHDA and SQIVND (reference sequence). The CDR3 is 15 residues long. This chain's CDR3 is CASSPGGGHSYEQYF. The CDR3 bases are TGTGCCAGTAGCCCGGGAGGCGGCCATTCCTACGAGCAGTACTTC.

In this sample, this clonotype turned up many times. V is TRBV3-1 and J is TRBJ2-5, with 8 bases aligning to TRBD1. This CDR3 is built from 15 residues. Trimming at V came to 5 bases and at J to 1 base, leaving 6 bases not matched to a gene. The germline V gene has CDR1 LGHDT and CDR2 YNNKEL (reference sequence). The CDR3 here is CASSSRDRFQETQYF. The CDR3 DNA follows: TGTGCCAGCAGCAGCCGGGACAGGTTCCAAGAGACCCAGTACTTC.

This clonotype appeared many times. The chain uses TRBV7-9 and TRBJ2-1; 11 nucleotides align to TRBD2. V lost 6 bases to trimming and J lost 4 bases; unmatched junction nucleotides: 5. This CDR3 spans 15 amino acids. CDR1 SEHNR and CDR2 FQNEAQ come from the germline V gene (reference sequence). The CDR3 sequence is CASRAGTSGYNEQFF. The CDR3 DNA is TGTGCCAGCAGGGCCGGGACTAGCGGATACAATGAGCAGTTCTTC.

This clonotype was seen ten or more times. One end of the junction fails to match germline, which may point to a read error. The chain combines TRBV5-1 with TRBJ1-2; the match to TRBD1 covers 9 bases. The CDR3 loop spans 13 amino acids. Germline assignment: CDR1 SGHRS and CDR2 YFSETQ. The CDR3 DNA is TGTGCCAGCAGTTCTGGACAGGGGTATGGCTACACCTTC. Translated, it gives CASSSGQGYGYTF. The full variable domain, with the rest looked up from reference TRBV5-1 and TRBJ1-2, is KAGVTQTPRYLIKTRGQQVTLSCSPISGHRSVSWYQQTPGQGLQFLFEYFSETQRNKGNFPGRFSGRQFSNSRSEMNVSTLELGDSALYLCASSSGQGYGYTFGSGTRLTVV.